The next 21 T cell receptor beta chains were all read from a single sample in a study of blood T cell repertoires in COVID-19. Method: immunoSEQ multiplex PCR; TCRdb's copy keeps in-frame clones and lacks some. The sample includes over 150,000 clones, just over 85% of them seen just once. Sequenced sample: peripheral blood. All receptors derive from a man between 50 and 59 years old with active or convalescent COVID-19.

This clone occurred once. The chain combines TRBV7-6 with TRBJ2-2; TRBD1 might be the D (5 bases). V was clipped by 3 bases and J by 5 bases, with 13 bases between them. Germline lookup yields CDR1 SGHVS and CDR2 FNYEAQ. This CDR3 has 15 amino acids. CDR3 sequence (DNA): TGTGCCAGCAGCTTCGGTCAGGGTAAAACCGGGGAGCTGTTTTTT. This gives the protein CASSFGQGKTGELFF.

The rearrangement uses TRBV5-1 and TRBJ1-1; TRBD1 matches 7 bases. Germline V gene sequence: CDR1 SGHRS, CDR2 YFSETQ. The V and J ends lost 0 bases and 7 bases, in that order; junction bases with no gene match: 12. This CDR3 has 16 residues. The CDR3 here is CASSLEGGISSYEAFF. The CDR3 DNA reads as TGCGCCAGCAGCTTGGAAGGGGGCATTAGTTCCTATGAAGCTTTCTTT.

The J gene is TRBJ1-1, the V gene TRBV2; 11 bases align to TRBD1. V gave up 11 bases and J gave up 4 bases; unmatched junction bases: 15. The germline V gene has CDR1 SNHLY and CDR2 FYNNEI. This CDR3 comprises 16 residues. The CDR3 bases are TGTGCCTCAATGCAGGACAGGGGGCTAGTGGCCACTGAAGCTTTCTTT. It yields the protein CASMQDRGLVATEAFF.

The CDR3 nucleotides are TGTGCCAGCAGCGCCACGGAGGGGAGCTACGAGCAGTACTTC. Translating it yields CASSATEGSYEQYF. The chain recombines TRBV5-6 with TRBJ2-7, with a possible D match to TRBD2 (6 bases). The V gene lost 4 bases and the J gene lost 3 bases, with 14 bases spanning the gap. The length of the CDR3 is 14 residues. Germline V gives CDR1 SGHDT, CDR2 YYEEEE.

The rearrangement uses TRBV21-1 and TRBJ1-2; TRBD1 was called by the table and not checked on the DNA. TRBV21-1 represents a pseudogene. CDR3 length: 14 amino acids. The CDR3 loop is CASSKEDSFYGYTF. The DNA of the CDR3 is TGTGCCAGCAGCAAAGAAGACAGTTTCTATGGCTACACCTTC.

The V and J genes are TRBV4-1 and TRBJ2-5; D remains ambiguous. The germline V gene encodes CDR1 MGHRA and CDR2 YSYEKL. The CDR3 loop spans 14 amino acids. Trimming left V 0 bases short and J 4 bases short, with 9 bases between. DNA for the CDR3: TGCGCCAGCAGCCAAGAGGCCGTCCCAGAGACCCAGTACTTC. This gives the protein CASSQEAVPETQYF.

V and J are TRBV4-1 and TRBJ1-2; D not certain. Germline values: CDR1 MGHRA, CDR2 YSYEKL. This CDR3 region has 15 residues. The germline V and J ends were trimmed by 0 bases and 8 bases, with 16 bases remaining between them. CDR3 sequence: CASSQDFQVGGGYTF. The CDR3 DNA reads TGCGCCAGCAGCCAAGACTTCCAGGTAGGAGGAGGCTACACCTTC.

The V gene is TRBV6-1, the J gene TRBJ2-1; 13 nucleotides match TRBD2. Germline loops: CDR1 MNHNS, CDR2 SASEGT. The CDR3 loop spans 18 amino acids. The J segment lost 6 bases and the V segment lost 3 bases, leaving 11 bases of the junction unmatched. CDR3 region: CASSELRGRTSGSNEQFF. CDR3 bases: TGTGCCAGCAGTGAGCTCAGGGGACGGACTAGCGGGAGCAATGAGCAGTTCTTC.

The CDR3: CASSLGDFGTDTQYF. DNA of the CDR3: TGTGCCAGCAGCTTAGGGGACTTTGGCACAGATACGCAGTATTTT. The chain links TRBV7-2 to TRBJ2-3, with D possibly matching TRBD2 (6 bases). Deletions cut 1 base from V and 1 base from J, with 9 bases between. The CDR3 runs to 15 residues. Germline loops: CDR1 SGHTA, CDR2 FQGNSA.

The V call is TRBV6-6, the J call TRBJ1-4; TRBD1 aligns across 7 bases. The germline gives CDR1 MNHNY, CDR2 SVGAGI (reference sequence). J lost 6 bases, V lost 6 bases, and 7 bases had no gene match. The CDR3 totals 14 residues. The CDR3 nucleotides read TGTGCCAGCAGCCTTCGAGACAGGGATGAAAAACTGTTTTTT. It codes for CASSLRDRDEKLFF.

The chain joins TRBV11-3 to TRBJ2-3, with D maybe TRBD2 (6 bases). The CDR3 spans 17 residues. V was pared by 1 base and J by 0 bases, with 14 bases between. CDR1 and CDR2 from the germline V gene are SGHNT and YENEEA. This CDR3 reads CASSLGVAGGSTDTQYF. The CDR3 DNA is TGTGCCAGCAGCTTAGGGGTAGCCGGGGGTAGCACAGATACGCAGTATTTT.

The chain has TRBV3-1 (or the pseudogene TRBV3-2) and TRBJ2-4; 9 bases map to TRBD1. From germline, CDR1 is LGHDT and CDR2 YNNKEL (reference sequence). The CDR3 loop spans 15 amino acids. Trimming removed 0 bases from V and 7 bases from J; junction bases left unmatched: 4. The CDR3 loop reads CASSQDRDRVNIQYF. CDR3 nucleotide sequence: TGTGCCAGCAGCCAAGATCGGGACAGGGTGAACATTCAGTACTTC.

This rearrangement joins TRBV18 to TRBJ1-1, with D uncertain. Trimming took off 3 bases at V and 0 bases at J, with 8 bases between the two ends. This CDR3 spans 14 amino acids. Germline values: CDR1 KGHSH, CDR2 LQKENI. The DNA for the CDR3 is TGTGCCAGCTCACCGAATGCGATGAACACTGAAGCTTTCTTT. Encoded protein: CASSPNAMNTEAFF. The full variable domain, with the rest looked up from reference TRBV18 and TRBJ1-1, is NAGVMQNPRHLVRRRGQEARLRCSPMKGHSHVYWYRQLPEEGLKFMVYLQKENIIDESGMPKERFSAEFPKEGPSILRIQQVVRGDSAAYFCASSPNAMNTEAFFGQGTRLTVV.

The genes are TRBV15 and TRBJ2-1; tentatively, D is TRBD2 (5 bases). In germline, CDR1 is LNHNV, CDR2 YYDKDF (reference sequence). The ends were cut back, 5 bases at V and 6 bases at J, with 17 bases in the middle. The CDR3 is made up of 15 amino acids. The CDR3 DNA sequence: TGTGCCACCAGCGAGGACTCCCGTTCCGGCAATGAGCAGTTCTTC. Protein product: CATSEDSRSGNEQFF.

The V call is TRBV19, the J call TRBJ2-3, with 8 nucleotides matching TRBD1. The V gene end was trimmed by 6 bases and the J gene end by 8 bases; junction bases not matched to a gene: 13. The CDR3 spans 15 residues. Germline V gene sequence: CDR1 LNHDA, CDR2 SQIVND (reference sequence). Written as DNA, the CDR3 is TGTGCCAGTAGAACGAGACAGGGGCCAGCGGGTACGCAGTATTTT. Translated, it gives CASRTRQGPAGTQYF.

CDR3 nucleotide sequence: TGTGCCGTGACGGACAGGGGGAATGGCTACACCTTC. Protein: CAVTDRGNGYTF. The chain carries TRBV12-3 or TRBV12-4 and TRBJ1-2; 10 nucleotides line up with TRBD1. The CDR3 spans 12 residues. Trimming at V came to 11 bases and at J to 6 bases, leaving 6 bases not matched to a gene.

The gene calls are TRBV24-1 and TRBJ2-7; 9 bases align to TRBD1. V was pared by 2 bases and J by 4 bases, with 5 bases of the junction left unmatched. This CDR3 is built from 15 residues. Germline V CDR1 and CDR2: KGHDR, SFDVKD. The CDR3 nucleotides are TGTGCCACCAGTGATTCCGGGACAGGGTCATACGAGCAGTACTTC. Its protein product is CATSDSGTGSYEQYF.

V is TRBV30 and J is TRBJ2-2; 13 bases map to TRBD2. Germline CDR1 GTSNPN, CDR2 SVGIG (reference sequence). V was clipped by 4 bases and J by 6 bases; unmatched bases: 5. The CDR3 runs to 15 residues. The CDR3 sequence is CAWKGLAGTAGELFF. The DNA of the CDR3 is TGTGCCTGGAAGGGACTAGCGGGAACGGCCGGGGAGCTGTTTTTT.

This clone has only a few counts. The CDR3 DNA reads as TGTGCCAGCAGCCAACAGGATACTTACACCTTC. As protein: CASSQQDTYTF. This rearrangement joins TRBV9 to TRBJ1-2; possibly TRBD1 for D (5 bases). The CDR3 runs to 11 residues. Germline lookup yields CDR1 SGDLS and CDR2 YYNGEE. V lost 4 bases and J lost 11, with 12 bases in between. Looking up the rest from reference TRBV9 and TRBJ1-2 gives the full variable domain: DSGVTQTPKHLITATGQRVTLRCSPRSGDLSVYWYQQSLDQGLQFLIQYYNGEERAKGNILERFSAQQFPDLHSELNLSSLELGDSALYFCASSQQDTYTFGSGTRLTVV.

This sequence joins TRBV11-2 and TRBJ2-7; tentative D call: TRBD1 (6 bases). The CDR3 is 14 residues long. The germline CDR1 and CDR2 sequences are SGHAT and FQNNGV. V was pared by 0 bases and J by 3 bases, with 9 bases between. The CDR3 loop reads CASSLETGHYEQYF. CDR3 sequence (DNA): TGTGCCAGCAGCTTAGAGACAGGCCACTACGAGCAGTACTTC. The complete variable domain, with remaining parts taken from reference TRBV11-2 and TRBJ2-7, reads EAGVAQSPRYKIIEKRQSVAFWCNPISGHATLYWYQQILGQGPKLLIQFQNNGVVDDSQLPKDRFSAERLKGVDSTLKIQPAKLEDSAVYLCASSLETGHYEQYFGPGTRLTVT.

This chain joins TRBV19 and TRBJ2-7; maybe TRBD1 (6 bases). Trimming shortened V by 6 bases and J by 0 bases, and 9 bases separated the two germline ends. Germline V CDR1 and CDR2: LNHDA, SQIVND (reference sequence). The CDR3 runs 13 residues. The CDR3 DNA follows: TGTGCCAGTAGCCAGGGGTTCTCCTACGAGCAGTACTTC. It specifies CASSQGFSYEQYF. Variable domain in full (rest from reference TRBV19 and TRBJ2-7): DGGITQSPKYLFRKEGQNVTLSCEQNLNHDAMYWYRQDPGQGLRLIYYSQIVNDFQKGDIAEGYSVSREKKESFPLTVTSAQKNPTAFYLCASSQGFSYEQYFGPGTRLTVT.